The clone carrying this T cell receptor (beta chain) was found a few times. Its antigen is unknown. Each TCR beta library was made by quantitative 5'-RACE that incorporated molecular barcodes. TCRdb re-called the 5' RACE reads through MiXCR, storing one row per CDR3 protein. The sample includes under 850,000 distinct CDR3 sequences, over 15% of them seen just once. These data come from a study of CD8 T cells in ankylosing spondylitis. Whole-study results and caveats: Enrichment of disease-linked clones was reportedly significant in matched ankylosing spondylitis synovial fluid. Several highly homologous variants made up a TCR beta motif, and this motif appeared characteristic of ankylosing spondylitis blood. The authors found the disease-linked clones to be CD8+ and relatively rare in peripheral blood.

Trimming pared 4 bases from V and 2 bases from J, leaving 12 bases between. Germline V lookup: CDR1 SGHDN, CDR2 FVKESK. The CDR3 is 15 amino acids. This chain joins TRBV14 and TRBJ2-1; TRBD2 is a possible D gene (6 bases). This sequence originates from a male donor with ankylosing spondylitis. The material sequenced was blood, either unsorted or a sorted T cell fraction (not recorded which). CDR3 nucleotides: TGTGCCAGCAGCCGGCGACTAGATCCCTACAATGAGCAGTTCTTC. Translating it yields CASSRRLDPYNEQFF.